This TCR beta chain was profiled in a study of blood T cell repertoires in COVID-19. Across the study: Acute and convalescent COVID-19 samples came from the United States, Italy and Spain.

Per the authors' pipeline: Estimates of nucleated cell counts were drawn from the amplification of reference gene primers. Sequenced by immunoSEQ multiplex PCR; TCRdb stores in-frame clones only, minus some. That table is the source of V, J and clone size, and D and trimming were worked out from the DNA. The sample shows 110,000 to 150,000 clones, just under 90% of them seen only once. Sequenced: peripheral blood. The receptor comes from a woman aged 80 or over with acute or convalescent COVID-19.

In nucleotides, the CDR3 is TGTGCCAGCACCACAAACAGGGATCGTTCACCCCTCCACTTT. The encoded protein is CASTTNRDRSPLHF. The genes are TRBV27 and TRBJ1-6; TRBD1 is a possible D gene (6 bases). The germline gives CDR1 MNHEY, CDR2 SMNVEV (reference sequence). V was shortened by 7 bases and J by 9 bases, with 16 bases between the two germline ends. This CDR3 has 14 amino acids.